This T cell receptor beta chain was recovered during a study of CD8+CD57+ T cells in acquired aplastic anemia (dated by TCRdb to between 2018 and 2020). Describing the broader study: DNA extracted from sorted CD4+ and CD8+ cells had a mean of approximately 3.3 ug, with a range of about 0.19 to 30 ug. CD8+CD57+ expansion was defined as frequency above the mean frequency observed in healthy subjects.

From the cysteine through the phenylalanine, the CDR3 covers 13 amino acids. Of the read, only the CDR3 DNA is kept; its 39 bases are in frame from base 1. CDR1 and CDR2, per the germline V gene (reference sequence), are SEHNR and FQNEAQ. V is pared back by 3 bases and J by 4 bases, with 8 bases lying between the germline termini. TCR beta VDJ combination and CDR3 sequence profiling used genomic DNA as the template. An Illumina HiSeq 2000 was used for TCR repertoire sequencing. In the authors' own workflow: Repertoire assessment relied on Simpson's diversity index, CDR3 size and DJ length profiles, and TRBV/TRBJ rearrangement plots. The immunodominant clone was defined as the most abundant DNA sequence in deep sequencing data. CDR3 amino acid sequences were checked for sharing across subjects and were also compared against the VDJdb database and published repertoires. In TCRdb, the public reads were trimmed at Q25 with fastp and aligned with MiXCR, with productive beta chains retained. Identical CDR3 proteins give one entry, which carries the most common genes and DNA. These V and J calls rely on TCRdb rather than the paper's analysis. Here the sample has more than 200,000 distinct CDR3 sequences; 40% to 60% occur a single time. About 20% of the sample comes from the top ten.

Expansion of CD8+CD57+ cells had been shown by flow cytometry in the patients chosen for sequencing. Every patient had severe acquired aplastic anemia, diagnosed using the International Study of Aplastic Anemia and Agranulocytosis and Camitta criteria. At the time blood was sampled, none of the patients had received any therapy. The study deep-sequenced TCR repertoires of sorted CD4+ and CD8+ blood T cells from severe aplastic anemia patients and healthy subjects. In the USA, patient enrollment took place under clinicaltrials.gov protocols 00001620, 01623167, 00001397, 00071045, 00081523 and 00961064. Ficoll-Paque density gradient centrifugation was used to isolate peripheral blood mononuclear cells. Before DNA extraction, CD4+ and CD8+ T cells were sorted with FACS or magnetic beads. Note on this clonotype: Its antigen has not been determined. No much larger clonotype is one base removed from it; base qualities were not supplied.

The paper's findings and limits, for the study overall: Around 28 CD8+ CDR3 sequences were found to be shared between patients and controls, but these sequences appeared to be highly expressed in patients and within the immunodominant clones of the patients. Between patients and healthy controls, no significant difference in CD8+ Simpson's diversity was found (P=0.060).

The sample taken for sequencing was sorted CD4+, CD8+, or CD8+CD57+ T cells (not recorded which) from PBMCs. This chain is built from TRBV7-9 and TRBJ2-3; the D gene lacks a confident call. This TCR was sampled from a human donor with aplastic anemia. The sequence in DNA is TGTGCCAGCAGCTTGTTTCCGCCAGATACGCAGTATTTT. This codes for CASSLFPPDTQYF. Full variable domain (CDR3 extended with the reference TRBV7-9 and TRBJ2-3 proteins): DTGVSQNPRHKITKRGQNVTFRCDPISEHNRLYWYRQTLGQGPEFLTYFQNEAQLEKSRLLSDRFSAERPKGSFSTLEIQRTEQGDSAMYLCASSLFPPDTQYFGPGTRLTVL.